The 25 T cell receptor beta chains below all came from one sample that was sequenced in a study of patients and donors after allogeneic stem cell transplantation. In TCRdb, the RT-PCR reads were re-called with MiXCR into one record per CDR3 protein. The sample lists roughly 940,000 distinct CDR3 sequences, under 20% occurring once. The specimen was blood, either unsorted or a sorted T cell fraction (not recorded which). These TCRs come from a human donor who was either an allogeneic HSCT recipient or a stem cell or donor lymphocyte infusion donor (not recorded which). It is not recorded whose cells these are; they may come from a transplant donor.

This clonotype appeared many times. The chain has TRBV24-1 and TRBJ1-2, with 9 bases identical to TRBD1. CDR3 size: 15 residues. Germline V gene lookup returns CDR1 KGHDR and CDR2 SFDVKD. J lost 3 bases, V lost 4 bases, and 5 bases had no gene match. CDR3 residues: CATSDPGQGYYGYTF. The CDR3, as DNA: TGTGCCACCAGTGACCCCGGACAGGGGTACTATGGCTACACCTTC.

The CDR3 protein is CASSRDGPYTGELFF. The DNA of the CDR3 is TGTGCCAGCAGCAGGGACGGACCGTACACCGGGGAGCTGTTTTTT. The chain recombines TRBV9 with TRBJ2-2; D is perhaps TRBD1 or TRBD2 (5 bases each). Germline V lookup: CDR1 SGDLS, CDR2 YYNGEE. V was pared by 4 bases and J by 3 bases, with 13 bases between. The CDR3 totals 15 residues.

The genes are TRBV3-1 and TRBJ1-2, with 7 bases fitting TRBD1. V lost 2 bases to trimming and J lost 8 bases; unmatched junction nucleotides: 8. This CDR3 is built from 14 residues. CDR1 is LGHDT and CDR2 is YNNKEL in the germline V gene (reference sequence). Written as DNA, the CDR3 is TGTGCCAGCAGCCAAACAAGACAGGGTGTAGGCTACACCTTC. As protein: CASSQTRQGVGYTF.

This clonotype was counted a few times. J is TRBJ1-2 and V is TRBV20-1; weak D call: TRBD1 (6 bases). V lost 7 bases and J 8 bases, leaving 20 bases between the germline ends. Germline V CDR1 and CDR2: DFQATT, SNEGSKA (reference sequence). The CDR3 loop spans 13 amino acids. The CDR3: CSGYLKKGDGYTF. CDR3 nucleotides: TGCAGTGGCTACTTGAAGAAGGGGGACGGCTACACCTTC.

V gene TRBV30 combines with J gene TRBJ2-7, with TRBD1 matching over 8 bases. With 0 bases clipped from V and 4 bases from J, the junction kept 5 bases outside the gene matches. The length of the CDR3 is 14 residues. Per germline, CDR1 GTSNPN and CDR2 SVGIG (reference sequence). The CDR3 protein is CAWSVAGGIYEQYF. The CDR3 nucleotides are TGTGCCTGGAGTGTAGCAGGGGGCATATACGAGCAGTACTTC.

The chain is built from TRBV5-1 and TRBJ1-4; 9 nucleotides agree with TRBD1. From germline, CDR1 is SGHRS and CDR2 YFSETQ. CDR3 length equals 15 residues. Trimming removed 0 bases from V and 8 bases from J; junction bases left unmatched: 5. The DNA for the CDR3 is TGCGCCAGCAGCTTGGCGGGACAGGGAGGAGAAAAACTGTTTTTT. Protein product: CASSLAGQGGEKLFF.

This chain uses TRBV20-1 with TRBJ2-5; TRBD1 might be the D (6 bases). This CDR3 comprises 16 residues. Germline V lookup: CDR1 DFQATT, CDR2 SNEGSKA (reference sequence). The ends were cut back, 1 base at V and 2 bases at J, with 17 bases in the middle. In DNA, the CDR3 is TGCAGTGCTAGAGCCGGCAGGGAAGGGGGTCAAGAGACCCAGTACTTC. Protein sequence: CSARAGREGGQETQYF.

This chain connects TRBV20-1 to TRBJ2-5; TRBD1 matches at 7 bases. V lost 5 bases to trimming and J lost 9 bases; unmatched junction nucleotides: 9. This CDR3 is 12 amino acids long. Germline V gene lookup returns CDR1 DFQATT and CDR2 SNEGSKA (reference sequence). The CDR3 nucleotides are TGCAGTGCTTCGGACAGGTCCAGGGCCCAGTACTTC. Translation: CSASDRSRAQYF.

The J gene is TRBJ1-2, the V gene TRBV20-1; no firm D call. Per the germline V gene, CDR1 is DFQATT and CDR2 is SNEGSKA (reference sequence). The CDR3 totals 12 residues. Trimming left V 3 bases short and J 5 bases short, with 10 bases between. The CDR3 nucleotides are TGCAGTGCTAGCAGGCTACCATATGGCTACACCTTC. Translating it yields CSASRLPYGYTF.

Many counts were recorded for this clonotype. The chain couples TRBV12-3 or TRBV12-4 to TRBJ1-1, with D unresolved. The length of the CDR3 is 14 residues. Trimming shortened V by 3 bases and J by 0 bases, and 8 bases separated the two germline ends. CDR3 DNA: TGTGCCAGCAGTTTGGTGGTCCTGAACACTGAAGCTTTCTTT. Protein: CASSLVVLNTEAFF.

This clonotype was observed a few times. V and J are TRBV29-1 and TRBJ2-7, with a tentative D call TRBD1 (5 bases). The CDR3 runs 14 residues. Trimming removed 6 bases from V and 3 bases from J, with 18 bases in between. In germline, CDR1 is SQVTM, CDR2 ANQGSEA. The CDR3 region has the DNA TGCAGCGTGGCAGGGTACAAAGATTACTACGAGCAGTACTTC. Translated: CSVAGYKDYYEQYF.

This chain uses TRBV4-2 with TRBJ2-2; tentative D call: TRBD2 (6 bases). Trimming removed 4 bases from V and 3 bases from J, with 12 bases in between. The CDR3 runs 15 residues. Germline loops: CDR1 LGHNA, CDR2 YNFKEQ. The CDR3 reads CASSLRDSDTGELFF. DNA of the CDR3: TGTGCCAGCAGCCTCCGGGACTCCGACACCGGGGAGCTGTTTTTT.

V usage is TRBV20-1 and J usage is TRBJ2-5; D possibly corresponds to TRBD1 (5 bases). The CDR3 runs 14 residues. V was shortened by 4 bases and J by 1 base, with 13 bases between the two germline ends. CDR1 is DFQATT and CDR2 is SNEGSKA in the germline V gene (reference sequence). The CDR3 protein is CSATLTVTQETQYF. For the CDR3, the DNA is TGCAGTGCTACCTTGACAGTAACCCAAGAGACCCAGTACTTC.

The rearrangement joins TRBV4-1 to TRBJ2-2; D not certain. This CDR3 is 16 amino acids long. V lost 9 bases, J lost 6 bases, and 23 bases lay in between. The germline CDR1 and CDR2 sequences are MGHRA and YSYEKL. CDR3 DNA sequence: TGCGCCAGTTCCAATTTGGGCGAGACCAACGCCGGGGAGCTGTTTTTT. This encodes CASSNLGETNAGELFF.

This clonotype was found a few times. The V and J genes are TRBV10-3 and TRBJ2-7; 12 bases are shared with TRBD2. V lost 6 bases, J lost 1 base, and 1 base stayed unmatched. Looked up from germline, CDR1 is ENHRY and CDR2 is SYGVKD. CDR3 length equals 14 residues. CDR3 DNA: TGTGCCATCAGGACTAGCGGGGGTTCCTACGAGCAGTACTTC. It encodes CAIRTSGGSYEQYF.

The genes are TRBV3-1 and TRBJ2-1, with 7 bases fitting TRBD2. The CDR3 length is 16 residues. Germline V lookup: CDR1 LGHDT, CDR2 YNNKEL (reference sequence). V was clipped by 2 bases and J by 1 base; unmatched bases: 5. The CDR3: CASSQIAGFSYNEQFF. The CDR3 DNA is TGTGCCAGCAGCCAAATAGCGGGCTTTTCCTACAATGAGCAGTTCTTC.

V usage is TRBV5-8 and J usage is TRBJ2-3; the match to TRBD1 covers 7 bases. V lost 4 bases and J lost 5; bases outside the gene matches: 7. The CDR3 runs to 14 residues. Germline CDR1 reads SGHTS; CDR2 reads YDEGEE. The CDR3, as DNA: TGTGCCAGCAGCCGGGACAGCAAGGGAGATACGCAGTATTTT. It codes for CASSRDSKGDTQYF.

This clonotype has more than one count but fewer than ten. This chain links TRBV5-1 with TRBJ2-7, with unresolved D. The CDR3 runs 14 residues. Per the germline V gene, CDR1 is SGHRS and CDR2 is YFSETQ. Trimming removed 0 bases at V and 2 bases at J, with 9 bases between. The CDR3 sequence is CASSLEAGTYEQYF. The CDR3 DNA is TGCGCCAGCAGCTTGGAGGCAGGAACCTACGAGCAGTACTTC.

The V call is TRBV5-1, the J call TRBJ2-5; 10 bases are shared with TRBD2. The trim removed 6 bases at V and 7 bases at J, leaving 6 bases unmatched. CDR1 is SGHRS, CDR2 YFSETQ, per germline. The CDR3 length is 13 residues. The DNA for the CDR3 is TGCGCCAGCAACCTAGCGGGAGTCGGGACCCAGTACTTC. This encodes CASNLAGVGTQYF.

This chain connects TRBV6-4 to TRBJ1-5, with 9 nucleotides matching TRBD1. Germline V gene sequence: CDR1 MRHNA, CDR2 SNTAGT. V lost 6 bases and J lost 6; bases outside the gene matches: 3. CDR3 size: 13 residues. DNA of the CDR3: TGTGCCAGCAGCACAGGGGGCGGTCAGCCCCAGCATTTT. Protein sequence: CASSTGGGQPQHF.

The chain is built from TRBV7-9 and TRBJ2-7, with D possibly being TRBD1 (5 bases). Germline V gene lookup returns CDR1 SEHNR and CDR2 FQNEAQ (reference sequence). The CDR3 contains 12 residues. V lost 6 bases and J lost 3, with 9 bases in between. The CDR3 nucleotides read TGTGCCAGCAGGCGAAGGGGCTACGAGCAGTACTTC. This gives the protein CASRRRGYEQYF.

The rearrangement uses TRBV12-3 or TRBV12-4 and TRBJ2-7; 8 bases align to TRBD1. The CDR3 has 13 residues. Losses at the gene ends were 6 bases for V and 6 bases for J; bases not matched to a gene: 7. In nucleotides, the CDR3 is TGTGCCAGCAGGTTGACAGGGGTCGGCGAGCAGTACTTC. This sequence encodes CASRLTGVGEQYF.

This clonotype was picked up a small number of times. V usage is TRBV7-9 and J usage is TRBJ1-1; a possible D gene is TRBD1 (5 bases). Trimming removed 5 bases from V and 0 bases from J, with 19 bases in between. Germline CDR1 is SEHNR and CDR2 is FQNEAQ (reference sequence). The CDR3 extends over 17 amino acids. CDR3 DNA: TGTGCCAGCAGCGTGATACCAGACAGAAATATGAACACTGAAGCTTTCTTT. Translation: CASSVIPDRNMNTEAFF.

In its sample, this clonotype was seen a few times. This chain uses TRBV5-6 with TRBJ2-5, with a tentative D call TRBD1 (6 bases). V lost 4 bases, J lost 2 bases, and 12 bases lay in between. CDR3 size: 14 residues. Looked up from germline, CDR1 is SGHDT and CDR2 is YYEEEE. DNA for the CDR3: TGTGCCAGCAGCACCGACAGGAAACAAGAGACCCAGTACTTC. This encodes CASSTDRKQETQYF.

This chain joins TRBV29-1 and TRBJ1-5, with a tentative D call TRBD1 (5 bases). This CDR3 comprises 16 residues. Germline V gene data show CDR1 as SQVTM and CDR2 as ANQGSEA. V lost 0 bases and J lost 4, with 16 bases in between. CDR3 sequence: CSVEDSDLPGNQPQHF. CDR3 nucleotides: TGCAGCGTTGAAGATTCCGACCTTCCAGGGAATCAGCCCCAGCATTTT. The complete variable domain, with remaining parts taken from reference TRBV29-1 and TRBJ1-5, reads SAVISQKPSRDICQRGTSLTIQCQVDSQVTMMFWYRQQPGQSLTLIATANQGSEATYESGFVIDKFPISRPNLTFSTLTVSNMSPEDSSIYLCSVEDSDLPGNQPQHFGDGTRLSIL.